A selection of T cell receptor beta chains follows, all from one sample in a study of blood T cell repertoires in COVID-19. The repertoire was sequenced with immunoSEQ multiplex PCR; TCRdb's copy has only in-frame clones and lacks some. The sample consists of about 91,000 clones, 80% to 90% of them appearing once. The sample comprised peripheral blood. Receptors were obtained from a woman between 65 and 79 years old with acute or convalescent COVID-19. Each CDR3 is given with its conserved first and last residue. The order of the fields is J gene, V gene, CDR3 protein.

TRBJ2-1	TRBV7-9	CASRKTGGSNYNEQFF
TRBJ2-1	TRBV6-2/TRBV6-3	CASSTGLAAYNEQFF
TRBJ2-1	TRBV5-1	CASSSQISNEQFF
TRBJ1-3	TRBV9	CASSAQQRVSGNTIYF
TRBJ2-2	TRBV19	CASSPRTGATGELFF
TRBJ2-6	TRBV5-1	CASSKPGQGSGANVLTF
TRBJ2-7	TRBV13	CASSSPGQGAREQYF
TRBJ2-7	TRBV6-5	CASSYGTSGSYEQYF
TRBJ2-2	TRBV28	CASSPTIGQGDTGELFF
TRBJ1-2	TRBV25-1	CASGGSNYGYTF
TRBJ2-1	TRBV29-1	CSVEGTSGAYNEQFF
TRBJ2-5	TRBV5-4	CASSSGSSGIGETQYF
TRBJ2-7	TRBV6-6	CASSYGDRAVAYEQYF
TRBJ1-2	TRBV19	CASSSLGDYTLSSFQEYGYTF
TRBJ2-7	TRBV19	CASSKRETFYEQYF
TRBJ1-2	TRBV5-8	CASSLDRRNYGYTF
TRBJ1-4	TRBV7-9	CASSLDRDRDEKLFF
TRBJ2-7	TRBV28	CASSLGVGGHEQYF
TRBJ2-1	TRBV7-6	CASSLASAASYNEQFF
TRBJ1-2	TRBV2	CATRGGHYGYTF
TRBJ2-3	TRBV4-1	CASSQAGSPSTDTQYF
TRBJ1-1	TRBV11-2	CASSFPGTTEAFF
TRBJ2-2	TRBV30	CAWLAGGGTGELFF
TRBJ2-1	TRBV7-9	CASSFGGGNNEQFF
TRBJ2-5	TRBV7-2	CASSLRVAGNQETQYF
TRBJ2-3	TRBV5-5	CASSMGGPTDTQYF
TRBJ2-3	TRBV7-3	CASSPQGAHTQYF
TRBJ2-1	TRBV4-1	CASSQDEVTSGSGINEQFF
TRBJ2-2	TRBV18	CASSPGQGSTGELFF
TRBJ2-1	TRBV27	CASSPRLSGETRNEQFF
TRBJ1-2	TRBV20-1	CSARLNYGYTF
TRBJ2-1	TRBV7-8	CASSLLDSPTYNEQFF
TRBJ1-2	TRBV6-6	CASSYPGQGMRGYTF
TRBJ1-5	TRBV5-5	CASSPQHTGVGPQHF
TRBJ1-3	TRBV2	CASSDREPSGNTIYF
TRBJ1-3	TRBV7-8	CASSHGQGGSGNTIYF
TRBJ1-2	TRBV5-6	CASSLGDSSRYGYTF
TRBJ2-3	TRBV3-1/TRBV3-2	CASSQTTSGRITQYF
TRBJ2-6	TRBV13	CASSLAPGLDGANVLTF
TRBJ2-5	TRBV9	CASSAGTSGQETQYF
TRBJ2-7	TRBV15	CATSSGGGNEQYF
TRBJ2-3	TRBV7-9	CASSAYGTGATDTQYF
TRBJ2-2	TRBV2	CASRLLAGSTGELFF
TRBJ2-7	TRBV7-9	CASSYQRFSGRKTYEQYF
TRBJ2-1	TRBV25-1	CASSEALAGVVEQFF
TRBJ1-4	TRBV6-4	CASSDRRVATNEKLFF
TRBJ1-4	TRBV5-1	CAKTSRGLTNEKLFF
TRBJ2-3	TRBV12-3/TRBV12-4	CASSPRDIQYF
TRBJ1-1	TRBV10-1	CASSGGTSGTEAFF
TRBJ1-2	TRBV18	CASSPTGGHDYGYTF
TRBJ2-1	TRBV30	CAWNGRSSYNEQFF
TRBJ2-5	TRBV6-1	CASSEGVRQETQYF
TRBJ2-3	TRBV5-4	CASTLPADTQYF
TRBJ2-1	TRBV2	CASSGVERGANEQFF
TRBJ2-1	TRBV7-9	CASTSTSGSSDEQFF